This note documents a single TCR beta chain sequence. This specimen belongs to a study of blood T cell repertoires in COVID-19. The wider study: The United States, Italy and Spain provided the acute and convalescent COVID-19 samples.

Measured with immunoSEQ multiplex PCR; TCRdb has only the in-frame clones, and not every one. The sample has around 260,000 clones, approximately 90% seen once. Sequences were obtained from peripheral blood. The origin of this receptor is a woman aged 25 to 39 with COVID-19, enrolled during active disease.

The CDR3 is CASSGEPGQPLKAFF. The CDR3 region has the DNA TGTGCCAGCAGTGGAGAACCGGGACAGCCCCTTAAAGCTTTCTTT. The rearrangement joins TRBV25-1 to TRBJ1-1, with 7 bases aligning to TRBD1. The V gene's germline CDR1 is MGHDK and CDR2 SYGVNS. The CDR3 covers 15 residues. With 4 bases clipped from V and 9 bases from J, the junction kept 14 bases outside the gene matches. The whole variable domain, remainder taken from reference TRBV25-1 and TRBJ1-1, is EADIYQTPRYLVIGTGKKITLECSQTMGHDKMYWYQQDPGMELHLIHYSYGVNSTEKGDLSSESTVSRIRTEHFPLTLESARPSHTSQYLCASSGEPGQPLKAFFGQGTRLTVV.